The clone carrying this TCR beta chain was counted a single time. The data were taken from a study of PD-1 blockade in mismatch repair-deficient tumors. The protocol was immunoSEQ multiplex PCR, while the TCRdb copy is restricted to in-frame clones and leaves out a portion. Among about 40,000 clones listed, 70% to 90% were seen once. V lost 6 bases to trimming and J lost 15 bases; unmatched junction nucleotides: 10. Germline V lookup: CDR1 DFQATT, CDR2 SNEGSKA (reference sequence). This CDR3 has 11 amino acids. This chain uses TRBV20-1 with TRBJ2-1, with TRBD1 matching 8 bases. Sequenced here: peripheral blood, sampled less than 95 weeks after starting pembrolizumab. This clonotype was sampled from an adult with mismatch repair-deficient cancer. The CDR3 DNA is TGCAGTGCGGAGCCCAGGGGGCTTACGTTCTTC. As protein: CSAEPRGLTFF.